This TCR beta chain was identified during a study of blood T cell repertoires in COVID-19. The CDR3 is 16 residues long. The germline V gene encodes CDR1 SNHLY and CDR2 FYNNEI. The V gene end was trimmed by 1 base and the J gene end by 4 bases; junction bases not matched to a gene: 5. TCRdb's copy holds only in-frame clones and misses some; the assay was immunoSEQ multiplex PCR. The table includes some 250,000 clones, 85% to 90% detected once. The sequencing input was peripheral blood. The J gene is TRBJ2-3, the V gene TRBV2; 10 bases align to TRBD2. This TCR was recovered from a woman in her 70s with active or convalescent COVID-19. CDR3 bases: TGTGCCAGCAGTGAAGTCGCTAGCGGGGGTTCAGATACGCAGTATTTT. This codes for CASSEVASGGSDTQYF.